These 31 T cell receptor beta chains originate from one sample sequenced in a study of T cells after yellow fever vaccination. TCRdb recomputed calls from the 5' RACE reads with MiXCR, one row per CDR3 protein. The data show around 350,000 distinct CDR3 sequences, about 6% seen once. The material sequenced was PBMCs, taken 5 days after the yellow fever booster vaccination. The source of these receptors is a man aged 25-45 years who received the YFV17D yellow fever vaccine.

This clonotype was counted a few times. The V call is TRBV7-2, the J call TRBJ2-7, with a weak D call TRBD1 (5 bases). The V end was cut by 4 bases, the J end by 2 bases, with 12 bases between. This CDR3 has 14 amino acids. Germline V lookup: CDR1 SGHTA, CDR2 FQGNSA. CDR3 loop: CASSSRTDTYEQYF. The CDR3 nucleotides are TGTGCCAGCAGCTCGAGGACGGACACCTACGAGCAGTACTTC.

This clonotype was seen at least ten times. The chain is built from TRBV20-1 and TRBJ1-1; TRBD1 aligns across 8 bases. The CDR3 covers 14 residues. The trim removed 5 bases at V and 3 bases at J, leaving 8 bases unmatched. The germline V gene has CDR1 DFQATT and CDR2 SNEGSKA (reference sequence). The CDR3 DNA reads as TGCAGTGCTCCCCGGACAGGGCTCGACACTGAAGCTTTCTTT. It encodes CSAPRTGLDTEAFF.

This chain uses TRBV2 with TRBJ1-6, with a possible D match to TRBD1 (6 bases). V lost 6 bases and J 9 bases, leaving 18 bases between the germline ends. Germline-derived CDR1 and CDR2 are SNHLY and FYNNEI. There are 15 residues in the CDR3. This CDR3 reads CASSQGLRGISPLHF. In DNA, the CDR3 is TGTGCCAGCAGCCAGGGGCTAAGGGGGATTTCACCCCTCCACTTT.

This clonotype was observed at least ten times. This chain joins TRBV7-6 and TRBJ2-7; D ambiguous. Germline V gene lookup returns CDR1 SGHVS and CDR2 FNYEAQ. V gave up 5 bases and J gave up 3 bases, with 17 bases separating them. CDR3 size: 15 residues. CDR3 in DNA: TGTGCCAGCAGCCCGGGCCCACAGCAATTCTACGAGCAGTACTTC. Translating gives CASSPGPQQFYEQYF.

The chain recombines TRBV7-2 with TRBJ2-1; D is uncertain. The V end lost 4 bases, the J end lost 0 bases, and 10 bases lay between the germline ends. Looked up from germline, CDR1 is SGHTA and CDR2 is FQGNSA. The CDR3 is 15 amino acids. The CDR3 sequence: CASSYTSSSYNEQFF. In nucleotides, the CDR3 is TGTGCCAGCAGCTACACAAGTAGCTCCTACAATGAGCAGTTCTTC.

This clonotype was counted a few times. V and J are TRBV20-1 and TRBJ1-1; D is unclear. Germline V lookup: CDR1 DFQATT, CDR2 SNEGSKA (reference sequence). V was cut by 4 bases and J by 3 bases, with 12 bases left in between. CDR3 size: 13 residues. The CDR3 reads CSAMFRGYTEAFF. The CDR3 DNA reads TGCAGTGCTATGTTCCGGGGATACACTGAAGCTTTCTTT.

This clonotype has only a few counts. The chain links TRBV7-3 to TRBJ2-1, with 7 bases matching TRBD1. This CDR3 region has 13 residues. From germline, CDR1 is SGHTA and CDR2 FQGTGA. Trimming cost V 5 bases and J 8 bases; bases outside gene matches: 6. The CDR3 nucleotides read TGTGCCAGCAGCCCGACAGGGTACCATGAGCAGTTCTTC. Its protein is CASSPTGYHEQFF.

This clonotype was counted a few times. The V call is TRBV30, the J call TRBJ2-7; tentative D call: TRBD1 (6 bases). The CDR3 runs 18 residues. From germline, CDR1 is GTSNPN and CDR2 SVGIG (reference sequence). V lost 7 bases and J lost 2, with 30 bases in between. CDR3 coding DNA: TGTGCCTCATTCCCCCTCCCACGCAACAGGGAATTGGCCTACGAGCAGTACTTC. Translation: CASFPLPRNRELAYEQYF.

This clonotype was observed once. The germline gene is not matched at one end of the junction; a read error may be the cause. The chain couples TRBV18 to TRBJ2-7; D ambiguous. Germline lookup yields CDR1 KGHSH and CDR2 LQKENI. The CDR3 has 14 amino acids. CDR3 loop: CPSSPTERKYEQYF. CDR3 bases: TGTCCCAGCTCCCCTACCGAAAGGAAGTACGAGCAGTACTTC.

This clonotype came up many times. The V gene is TRBV5-1, the J gene TRBJ1-2; D is uncertain. The CDR3 covers 13 residues. CDR1 and CDR2 (germline): SGHRS, YFSETQ. The ends were cut back, 5 bases at V and 1 base at J, with 9 bases in the middle. CDR3 coding DNA: TGCGCCAGCAGAGCTGGATTTAACTATGGCTACACCTTC. Translated: CASRAGFNYGYTF.

This chain joins TRBV7-2 and TRBJ1-4; D perhaps matches TRBD1 (6 bases). This CDR3 is built from 14 residues. Germline-derived CDR1 and CDR2 are SGHTA and FQGNSA. Between the trimmed V and J ends, which lost 8 bases and 7 bases, there was a span of 17 bases. The CDR3, as DNA: TGTGCCAGCCGGGGTGGGGGGCTGGGTGAAAAACTGTTTTTT. Protein sequence: CASRGGGLGEKLFF.

This clonotype was recorded at least ten times. The chain carries TRBV12-3 or TRBV12-4 and TRBJ2-7, with D unclear. Between the trimmed V and J ends, which lost 3 bases and 1 base, there was a span of 10 bases. The CDR3 is 14 residues long. In DNA form, the CDR3 reads TGTGCCAGCAGTTTGATGCTGATATCCTACGAGCAGTACTTC. It yields the protein CASSLMLISYEQYF.

This rearrangement joins TRBV6-5 to TRBJ2-2, with 7 bases matching TRBD2. V trimming: 6 bases; J trimming: 7 bases; junction bases outside the gene matches: 2. The V gene's germline CDR1 is MNHEY and CDR2 SVGAGI. CDR3 length: 12 residues. The CDR3 is CASSREVGELFF. As DNA, the CDR3 is TGTGCCAGCAGCCGGGAGGTCGGGGAGCTGTTTTTT.

The rearrangement links TRBV15 to TRBJ2-3; D is perhaps TRBD2 (6 bases). V was cut by 0 bases and J by 2 bases, with 21 bases left in between. The germline V gene has CDR1 LNHNV and CDR2 YYDKDF (reference sequence). The CDR3 loop spans 19 amino acids. The CDR3 loop reads CATSRDPRGESPHTDTQYF. CDR3 bases: TGTGCCACCAGCAGAGATCCCCGCGGGGAGAGCCCCCACACAGATACGCAGTATTTT.

This clonotype was found a few times. The chain has TRBV6-1 and TRBJ2-1; 7 bases are a match to TRBD2. Per germline, CDR1 MNHNS and CDR2 SASEGT. V lost 6 bases, J lost 1 base, and 12 bases stayed unmatched. The CDR3 consists of 17 residues. The CDR3 is CASRTRTGRGSYNEQFF. The CDR3 DNA reads as TGTGCCAGCAGAACGAGGACTGGGCGGGGGTCCTACAATGAGCAGTTCTTC.

The V and J genes are TRBV5-1 and TRBJ1-2, with 8 bases matching TRBD1. This CDR3 spans 15 amino acids. V was pared by 4 bases and J by 2 bases, with 7 bases of the junction left unmatched. Germline-derived CDR1 and CDR2 are SGHRS and YFSETQ. The DNA for the CDR3 is TGCGCCAGCAGCCCGGGAGGGGACAGGAACTATGGCTACACCTTC. Protein: CASSPGGDRNYGYTF.

This chain links TRBV28 with TRBJ2-5, with 7 positions matching TRBD2. CDR1 and CDR2 from the germline V gene are MDHEN and SYDVKM. J was trimmed by 7 bases and V by 2 bases; bases with no gene match: 4. This CDR3 comprises 13 residues. CDR3 bases: TGTGCCAGCAGTTTAGTTCAGCGGGGGACCCAGTACTTC. It translates to CASSLVQRGTQYF.

The rearrangement links TRBV28 to TRBJ2-7, with unresolved D. CDR1 is MDHEN, CDR2 SYDVKM, per germline. The CDR3 is 13 residues long. The V end was cut by 2 bases, the J end by 7 bases, with 12 bases between. As DNA, the CDR3 is TGTGCCAGCAGTTTACCCCCTGCCGGTGAGCAGTACTTC. Its translation is CASSLPPAGEQYF.

This clonotype showed up just a few times. This sequence joins TRBV7-2 and TRBJ1-3; TRBD1 is a possible D gene (6 bases). Trimming removed 6 bases from V and 8 bases from J, with 17 bases in between. The V gene's germline CDR1 is SGHTA and CDR2 FQGNSA. The CDR3 contains 14 residues. The CDR3 sequence: CASSPRGRLDTIYF. In nucleotides, the CDR3 is TGTGCCAGCAGTCCTCGGGGGCGCCTGGACACCATATATTTT.

The genes are TRBV20-1 and TRBJ2-1; tentative D call: TRBD2 (5 bases). V lost 2 bases to trimming and J lost 2 bases, with 25 bases between them. CDR3 length equals 19 residues. Looked up from germline, CDR1 is DFQATT and CDR2 is SNEGSKA (reference sequence). CDR3 nucleotide sequence: TGCAGTGCTAGATCGCGTCTGGGTAAGGCGGGTCCTACCTACAATGAGCAGTTCTTC. This codes for CSARSRLGKAGPTYNEQFF.

Many counts were recorded for this clonotype. This chain joins TRBV5-6 and TRBJ2-1, with 7 bases fitting TRBD1. This CDR3 has 18 residues. V shed 2 bases, J shed 4 bases, and the junction held 15 bases outside the gene matches. In germline, CDR1 is SGHDT, CDR2 YYEEEE. CDR3 bases: TGTGCCAGCAGCTTTCACAGGGGCAGCGGCCTTAGGTACAATGAGCAGTTCTTC. Protein product: CASSFHRGSGLRYNEQFF.

This clonotype was picked up many times. The CDR3 loop reads CASSLGTSPQETQYF. CDR3 sequence (DNA): TGTGCCAGCAGTCTCGGGACTAGCCCCCAAGAGACCCAGTACTTC. V is TRBV7-2 and J is TRBJ2-5; 9 nucleotides align to TRBD2. CDR3 length: 15 amino acids. Germline lookup yields CDR1 SGHTA and CDR2 FQGNSA. The junction had 6 bases not matched to a gene; V was cut back by 6 bases and J by 1 base.

Notes on this clonotype: A read error may account for a junction end that differs from germline. V gene TRBV13 combines with J gene TRBJ2-3; TRBD2 matches 15 bases. Germline lookup yields CDR1 PRHDT and CDR2 FYEKMQ (reference sequence). CDR3 length: 16 residues. As DNA, the CDR3 is TGTGCCAGCAGCCTAGGACTAGCGGGAGGGCCGGGAACGCAGTATTTT. Translating gives CASSLGLAGGPGTQYF.

Many counts were recorded for this clonotype. This rearrangement joins TRBV15 to TRBJ2-3; perhaps D is TRBD1 or TRBD2 (6 bases each). Per the germline V gene, CDR1 is LNHNV and CDR2 is YYDKDF (reference sequence). Trimming stripped 1 base from V and 4 bases from J, with 12 bases between. The CDR3 contains 15 residues. DNA of the CDR3: TGTGCCACCAGCAGAGTATGGGGGGCCCCAGATACGCAGTATTTT. This codes for CATSRVWGAPDTQYF.

V gene TRBV10-3 combines with J gene TRBJ2-3; D may be TRBD1 (6 bases). Looked up from germline, CDR1 is ENHRY and CDR2 is SYGVKD. V was clipped by 6 bases and J by 2 bases, with 15 bases between them. The CDR3 runs to 15 residues. The CDR3 protein is CAISAGTLNTDTQYF. The CDR3 DNA reads TGTGCCATCAGCGCCGGGACACTAAACACAGATACGCAGTATTTT.

This clonotype was seen more than once but under ten times. This chain links TRBV24-1 with TRBJ2-7; TRBD1 is a possible D gene (5 bases). Trimming removed 9 bases at V and 5 bases at J, with 16 bases between. The CDR3 runs to 13 residues. Germline V gene data show CDR1 as KGHDR and CDR2 as SFDVKD. CDR3 nucleotide sequence: TGTGCCACCCAGCCTGCAGGGTTCCACGAGCAGTACTTC. Protein sequence: CATQPAGFHEQYF.

As concerns this clonotype: The junction shows a germline mismatch at one end, possibly a read error. The chain uses TRBV20-1 and TRBJ2-7; D might be TRBD1 (6 bases). CDR3 length: 17 residues. Germline CDR1 is DFQATT and CDR2 is SNEGSKA (reference sequence). The CDR3 loop is CCARDPNQGRDSYEQYF. For the CDR3, the DNA is TGCTGTGCTAGAGATCCAAACCAGGGGCGCGATTCCTACGAGCAGTACTTC.

There are many counts of this clonotype. V gene TRBV20-1 combines with J gene TRBJ2-5; D is uncertain. This CDR3 contains 15 residues. Trimming took off 0 bases at V and 1 base at J, with 12 bases between the two ends. Germline V lookup: CDR1 DFQATT, CDR2 SNEGSKA (reference sequence). CDR3 loop: CSARDHQRIQETQYF. The DNA for the CDR3 is TGCAGTGCTAGAGATCACCAGCGTATCCAAGAGACCCAGTACTTC.

The rearrangement uses TRBV7-6 and TRBJ2-3; D is perhaps TRBD1 (6 bases). The germline V gene has CDR1 SGHVS and CDR2 FNYEAQ. V lost 2 bases to trimming and J lost 0 bases, with 12 bases between them. The CDR3 spans 16 residues. The CDR3 protein is CASSLRTVASTDTQYF. In nucleotides, the CDR3 is TGTGCCAGCAGCTTACGGACAGTCGCTAGCACAGATACGCAGTATTTT.

This clonotype was seen a few times. The chain recombines TRBV12-5 with TRBJ2-1; unclear D gene. This CDR3 spans 14 amino acids. V lost 6 bases, J lost 1 base, and 10 bases lay in between. Germline CDR1 is LGHNT and CDR2 is FRNRAP. The CDR3 here is CASGKGLSYNEQFF. CDR3 nucleotide sequence: TGTGCTAGTGGCAAAGGGTTGTCCTACAATGAGCAGTTCTTC.

This clonotype came up many times. The chain recombines TRBV4-3 with TRBJ2-7, with 7 bases that match TRBD2. Trimming at V came to 3 bases and at J to 4 bases, leaving 9 bases not matched to a gene. Germline values: CDR1 LGHNA, CDR2 YSLEER. The length of the CDR3 is 15 residues. The CDR3 is CASSHEASSGYEQYF. CDR3 nucleotide sequence: TGCGCCAGCAGCCACGAAGCGAGTAGCGGGTACGAGCAGTACTTC.